The rows below give T cell receptor beta chains drawn from one sample of a study of cytotoxic CD8 clonotypes in ibrutinib-treated CLL. Method: immunoSEQ multiplex PCR; TCRdb's copy keeps in-frame clones and lacks some. The profile shows some 200,000 clones, just over 70% of them singletons. This specimen was PBMCs, taken after 12 months of ibrutinib treatment. These receptor sequences come from a human donor with chronic lymphocytic leukemia. Each CDR3 is given with its conserved first and last residue. Each record gives: J gene, D gene, clone size, V gene, CDR3 DNA, CDR3 protein. A D gene is named only where the DNA matches it firmly. Where a row states a size, it is once, few, many or the class of an expanded clone; other rows omit it.

J: TRBJ1-2; D: .; size: .; V: TRBV11-2; DNA: TGTGCCAGCAGCTTAGCAGGGCCAACCTATGGCTACACCTTC; CDR3: CASSLAGPTYGYTF
J: TRBJ1-1; D: .; size: few; V: TRBV5-4; DNA: TGTGCCAGCAGCTTGCCAGGGAGAACTGAAGCTTTCTTT; CDR3: CASSLPGRTEAFF
J: TRBJ2-7; D: .; size: .; V: TRBV5-8; DNA: TGTGCCAGCAGCTTGGCCGCGCTAGCGACAGATTGGACCTACGAGCAGTACTTC; CDR3: CASSLAALATDWTYEQYF
J: TRBJ2-5; D: TRBD2; size: .; V: TRBV6-6; DNA: TGTGCCAGCAGTCCGTACGAAGAGGGATGGGGGGGTACCCAGTACTTC; CDR3: CASSPYEEGWGGTQYF
J: TRBJ2-3; D: .; size: .; V: TRBV7-2; DNA: TGTGCCAGCATCCGAGGGGGAGCTTCCACAGATACGCAGTATTTT; CDR3: CASIRGGASTDTQYF
J: TRBJ2-2; D: .; size: .; V: TRBV9; DNA: TGTGCCAGCAATCTGACCCCGGGGGGCAACGGGGAGCTGTTTTTT; CDR3: CASNLTPGGNGELFF
J: TRBJ2-2; D: .; size: .; V: TRBV30; DNA: TGTGCCTGGAGTTTAGGGGTCACCGGGGAGCTGTTTTTT; CDR3: CAWSLGVTGELFF
J: TRBJ2-5; D: .; size: .; V: TRBV2; DNA: TGTGGCAGCACAGTGGCAGAGACCCAGTACTTC; CDR3: CGSTVAETQYF
J: TRBJ1-1; D: .; size: few; V: TRBV6-5; DNA: TGTGCCAGCAGTTACGCCAGGCCGAACACTGAAGCTTTCTTT; CDR3: CASSYARPNTEAFF
J: TRBJ1-2; D: TRBD1; size: .; V: TRBV30; DNA: TGTGCCTGGACTCTCCAGGGGGGCTATGGCTACACCTTC; CDR3: CAWTLQGGYGYTF
J: TRBJ1-6; D: .; size: .; V: TRBV30; DNA: TGTGCCTGGAGGAAGCAGGAGATTGGGAATTCACCCCTCCACTTT; CDR3: CAWRKQEIGNSPLHF
J: TRBJ1-5; D: .; size: .; V: TRBV7-8; DNA: TGTGCCAGCAGCTTATCGGCCGGTGGCAATCAGCCCCAGCATTTT; CDR3: CASSLSAGGNQPQHF
J: TRBJ1-5; D: .; size: .; V: TRBV30; DNA: TGTGCCTGGACCGCAGGTAATCGACAGCCCCAGCATTTT; CDR3: CAWTAGNRQPQHF
J: TRBJ1-5; D: .; size: once; V: TRBV30; DNA: TGTGCCTGGAGTGCGGGGACCGGCCTTGGGCCCCAGCATTTT; CDR3: CAWSAGTGLGPQHF
J: TRBJ2-1; D: .; size: .; V: TRBV7-9; DNA: TGTGCCAGCAGCTTAGGGGGTGGGACGGGAGATGAGCAGTTCTTC; CDR3: CASSLGGGTGDEQFF
J: TRBJ2-1; D: .; size: .; V: TRBV2; DNA: TGTGCCAGCAGAAGCGACTGGGGAGACAATGAGCAGTTCTTC; CDR3: CASRSDWGDNEQFF
J: TRBJ1-5; D: TRBD1; size: .; V: TRBV6-1; DNA: TGTGCCACCCTACGGACAGGGGGCTACAATCAGCCCCAGCATTTT; CDR3: CATLRTGGYNQPQHF
J: TRBJ2-7; D: TRBD2; size: once; V: TRBV18; DNA: TGTGCCAGCTCAGCGGAGGGCGGGGGCTACGAGCAGTACTTC; CDR3: CASSAEGGGYEQYF
J: TRBJ2-3; D: TRBD1; size: once; V: TRBV11-2; DNA: TGTGCCAGCAGCTTAGAACAGGGGTCAGATACGCAGTATTTT; CDR3: CASSLEQGSDTQYF
J: TRBJ1-1; D: TRBD1; size: .; V: TRBV7-6; DNA: TGTGCCAGCAGCCCAAACGGACAGGGTTTGAACACTGAAGCTTTCTTT; CDR3: CASSPNGQGLNTEAFF
J: TRBJ2-4; D: TRBD1; size: .; V: TRBV4-2; DNA: TGTGCCAGCAGCCAAGTTGCGGGACAGGGCCCCCAAAACATTCAGTACTTC; CDR3: CASSQVAGQGPQNIQYF
J: TRBJ1-1; D: .; size: few; V: TRBV7-8; DNA: TGTGCCAGCAGCTTAGGAATTTTTACGATTCTGAACACTGAAGCTTTCTTT; CDR3: CASSLGIFTILNTEAFF
J: TRBJ1-2; D: .; size: .; V: TRBV28; DNA: TGTGCCAGCAGTTTAAACGGGATCCTCAATGGCTACACCTTC; CDR3: CASSLNGILNGYTF
J: TRBJ1-1; D: .; size: .; V: TRBV5-1; DNA: TGCGCCAGCAGCGGGACGACGGCCCCGTCCACTGAAGCTTTCTTT; CDR3: CASSGTTAPSTEAFF
J: TRBJ1-1; D: TRBD1; size: .; V: TRBV9; DNA: TGTGCCAGCAGCGAGGGGGACAGGGTGAACACTGAAGCTTTCTTT; CDR3: CASSEGDRVNTEAFF
J: TRBJ1-3; D: .; size: .; V: TRBV15; DNA: TGTGCCACCAGCAGGAGGGAGGGAAGCTCTGGAAACACCATATATTTT; CDR3: CATSRREGSSGNTIYF
J: TRBJ1-5; D: .; size: .; V: TRBV7-8; DNA: TGTGCCAGCAGCTTAAGGGTGAAAAGCCAGCCCCAGCATTTT; CDR3: CASSLRVKSQPQHF
J: TRBJ1-1; D: TRBD1; size: .; V: TRBV7-7; DNA: TGTGCCAGCAGCTTAACAGGGGGCACTGAAGCTTTCTTT; CDR3: CASSLTGGTEAFF
J: TRBJ1-2; D: .; size: .; V: TRBV2; DNA: TGTGCCAGCAGTTCTGGGGAGGGGCGAGGCTACACCTTC; CDR3: CASSSGEGRGYTF
J: TRBJ1-1; D: .; size: .; V: TRBV5-1; DNA: TGCGCCAGCAGCTTGGCCGGGGAACGAGCTTTCTTT; CDR3: CASSLAGERAFF
J: TRBJ1-2; D: .; size: .; V: TRBV28; DNA: TGTGGGACAGCTAACTATGGCTACACCTTC; CDR3: CGTANYGYTF
J: TRBJ2-7; D: TRBD2; size: .; V: TRBV4-2; DNA: TGTGCCAGCAGCCAAGCCGGCCATCTAGCGGGAGCCTCCTACGAGCAGTACTTC; CDR3: CASSQAGHLAGASYEQYF
J: TRBJ2-3; D: .; size: .; V: TRBV7-9; DNA: TGTGCCAGCAGCTTAGTAAGCCCTATAGATACGCAGTATTTT; CDR3: CASSLVSPIDTQYF